This record concerns one TCR beta chain sequence. The CDR3 loop spans 14 amino acids. Deletions cut 7 bases from V and 3 bases from J, with 15 bases between. This record belongs to a study of T-cell memory formation after mild COVID-19. TCRdb reprocessed the 5' RACE reads via MiXCR and lists one record per CDR3 protein. Here the sample spans roughly 450,000 distinct CDR3 sequences, 18% being singletons. Specimen: PBMCs or a T cell subset sorted from them (not recorded which). The TCR sequence derives from an adult woman who had mild COVID-19 (a few samples of this study predate the infection). Cell type and time point are not known. The J gene is TRBJ1-2, the V gene TRBV12-3 or TRBV12-4; D unresolved. The CDR3 spells CASTPSASYYGYTF. The CDR3 DNA is TGTGCCAGCACCCCGTCAGCCAGCTACTATGGCTACACCTTC.